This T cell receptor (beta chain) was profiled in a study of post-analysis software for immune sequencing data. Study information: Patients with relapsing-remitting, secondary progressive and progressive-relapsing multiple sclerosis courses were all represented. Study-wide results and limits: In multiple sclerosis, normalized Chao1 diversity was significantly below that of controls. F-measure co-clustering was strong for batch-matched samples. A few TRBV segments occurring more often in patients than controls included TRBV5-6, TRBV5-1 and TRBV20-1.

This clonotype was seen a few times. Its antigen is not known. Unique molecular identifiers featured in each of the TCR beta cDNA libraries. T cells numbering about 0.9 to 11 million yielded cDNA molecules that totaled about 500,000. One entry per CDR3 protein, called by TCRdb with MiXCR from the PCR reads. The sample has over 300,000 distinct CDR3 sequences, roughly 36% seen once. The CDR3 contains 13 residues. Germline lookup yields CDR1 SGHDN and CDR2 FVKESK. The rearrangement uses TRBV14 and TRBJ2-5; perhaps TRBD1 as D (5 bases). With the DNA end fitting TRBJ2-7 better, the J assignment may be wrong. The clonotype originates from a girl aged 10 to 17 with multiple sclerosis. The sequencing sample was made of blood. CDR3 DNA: TGTGCCAGCAGCGCGTTGTGGGGCGACGAGCAGTACTTC. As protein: CASSALWGDEQYF.